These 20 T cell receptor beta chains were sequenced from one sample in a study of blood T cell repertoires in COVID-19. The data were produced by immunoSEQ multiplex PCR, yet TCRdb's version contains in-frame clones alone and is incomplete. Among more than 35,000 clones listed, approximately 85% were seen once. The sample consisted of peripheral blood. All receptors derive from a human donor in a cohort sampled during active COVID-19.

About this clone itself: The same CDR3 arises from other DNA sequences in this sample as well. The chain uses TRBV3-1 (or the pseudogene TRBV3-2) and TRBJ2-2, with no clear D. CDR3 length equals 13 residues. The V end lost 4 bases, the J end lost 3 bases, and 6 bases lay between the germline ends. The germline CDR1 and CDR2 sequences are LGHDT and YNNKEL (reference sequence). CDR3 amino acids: CASSPLDTGELFF. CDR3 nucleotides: TGTGCCAGCAGCCCCCTCGACACCGGGGAGCTGTTTTTT.

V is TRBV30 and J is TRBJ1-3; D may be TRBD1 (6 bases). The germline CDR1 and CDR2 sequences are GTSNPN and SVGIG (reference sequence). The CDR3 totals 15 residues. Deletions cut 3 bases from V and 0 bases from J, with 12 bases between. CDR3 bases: TGTGCCTGGAGCGATACAGGGAGCTCTGGAAACACCATATATTTT. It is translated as CAWSDTGSSGNTIYF.

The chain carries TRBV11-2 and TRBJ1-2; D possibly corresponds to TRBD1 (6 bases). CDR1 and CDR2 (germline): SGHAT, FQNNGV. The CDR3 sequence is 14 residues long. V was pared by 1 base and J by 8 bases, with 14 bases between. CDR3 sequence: CASSLGNRVEGYTF. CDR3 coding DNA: TGTGCCAGCAGCTTAGGGAACAGGGTGGAAGGCTACACCTTC.

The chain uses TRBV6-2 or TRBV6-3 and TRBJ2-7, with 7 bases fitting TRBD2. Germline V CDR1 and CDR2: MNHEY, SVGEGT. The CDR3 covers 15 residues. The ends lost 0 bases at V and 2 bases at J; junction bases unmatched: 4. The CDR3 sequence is CASSYSAGDPYEQYF. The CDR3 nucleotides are TGTGCCAGCAGTTACTCCGCGGGAGACCCCTACGAGCAGTACTTC.

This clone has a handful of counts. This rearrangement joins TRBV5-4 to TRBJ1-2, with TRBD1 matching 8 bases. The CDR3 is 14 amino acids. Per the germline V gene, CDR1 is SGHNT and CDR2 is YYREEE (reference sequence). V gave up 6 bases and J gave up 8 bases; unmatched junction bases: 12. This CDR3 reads CASTPDRGWGGYTF. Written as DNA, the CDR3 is TGTGCCAGCACCCCCGACAGGGGCTGGGGGGGCTACACCTTC.

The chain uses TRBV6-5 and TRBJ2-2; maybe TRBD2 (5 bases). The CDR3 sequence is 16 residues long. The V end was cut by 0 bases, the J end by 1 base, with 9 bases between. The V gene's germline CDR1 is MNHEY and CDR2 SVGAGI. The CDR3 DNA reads TGTGCCAGCAGTTACTCCACTAGAGTGAACACCGGGGAGCTGTTTTTT. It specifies CASSYSTRVNTGELFF.

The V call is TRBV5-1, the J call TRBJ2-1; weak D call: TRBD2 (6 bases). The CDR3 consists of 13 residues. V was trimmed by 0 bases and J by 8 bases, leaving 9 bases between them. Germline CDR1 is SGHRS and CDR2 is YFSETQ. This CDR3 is CASSLVSGDEQFF. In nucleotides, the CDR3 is TGCGCCAGCAGCTTGGTCTCGGGGGATGAGCAGTTCTTC.

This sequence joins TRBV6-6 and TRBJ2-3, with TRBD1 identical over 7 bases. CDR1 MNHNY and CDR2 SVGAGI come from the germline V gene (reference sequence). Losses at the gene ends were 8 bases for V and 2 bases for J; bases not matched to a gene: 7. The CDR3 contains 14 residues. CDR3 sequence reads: CASATGTNTDTQYF. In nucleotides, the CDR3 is TGTGCCAGCGCGACAGGGACCAACACAGATACGCAGTATTTT.

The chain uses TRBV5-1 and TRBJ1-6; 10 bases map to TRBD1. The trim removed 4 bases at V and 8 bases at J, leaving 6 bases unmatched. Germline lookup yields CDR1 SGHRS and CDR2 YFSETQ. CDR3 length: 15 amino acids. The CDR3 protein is CASSRETGGDSPLHF. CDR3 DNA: TGCGCCAGCAGCCGCGAGACAGGGGGCGATTCACCCCTCCACTTT. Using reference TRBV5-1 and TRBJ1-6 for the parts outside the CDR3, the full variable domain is KAGVTQTPRYLIKTRGQQVTLSCSPISGHRSVSWYQQTPGQGLQFLFEYFSETQRNKGNFPGRFSGRQFSNSRSEMNVSTLELGDSALYLCASSRETGGDSPLHFGNGTRLTVT.

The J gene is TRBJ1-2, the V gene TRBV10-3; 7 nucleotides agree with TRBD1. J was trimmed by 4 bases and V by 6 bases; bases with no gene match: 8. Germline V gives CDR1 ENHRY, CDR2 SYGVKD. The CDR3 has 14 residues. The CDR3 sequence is CAISPRDSSYGYTF. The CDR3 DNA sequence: TGTGCCATCAGCCCTCGGGACAGCAGCTATGGCTACACCTTC.

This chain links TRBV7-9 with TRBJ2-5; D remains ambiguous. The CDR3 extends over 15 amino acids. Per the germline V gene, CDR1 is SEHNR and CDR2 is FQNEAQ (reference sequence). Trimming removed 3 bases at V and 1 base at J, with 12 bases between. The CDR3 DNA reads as TGTGCCAGCAGCTTGGTGCAGGCAGCCCAAGAGACCCAGTACTTC. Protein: CASSLVQAAQETQYF.

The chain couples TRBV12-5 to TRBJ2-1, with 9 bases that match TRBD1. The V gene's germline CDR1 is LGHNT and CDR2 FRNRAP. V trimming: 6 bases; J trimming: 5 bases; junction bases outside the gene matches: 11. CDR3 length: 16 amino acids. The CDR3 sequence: CASGPGGTGSHNEQFF. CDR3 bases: TGTGCTAGTGGACCGGGCGGGACAGGGAGCCACAATGAGCAGTTCTTC.

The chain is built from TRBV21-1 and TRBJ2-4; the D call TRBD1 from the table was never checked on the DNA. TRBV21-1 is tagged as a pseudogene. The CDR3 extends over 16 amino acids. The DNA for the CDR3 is TGTGCCAGCAGCAAAGGGACGGGACAGGGAGGAAACATTCAGTACTTC. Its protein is CASSKGTGQGGNIQYF.

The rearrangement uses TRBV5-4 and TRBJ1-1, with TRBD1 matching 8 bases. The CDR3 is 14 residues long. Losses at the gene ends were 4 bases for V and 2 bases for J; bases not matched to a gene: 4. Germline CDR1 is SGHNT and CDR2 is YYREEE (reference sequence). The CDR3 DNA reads TGTGCCAGCAGCGCGGACAGGGCTAACACTGAAGCTTTCTTT. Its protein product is CASSADRANTEAFF.

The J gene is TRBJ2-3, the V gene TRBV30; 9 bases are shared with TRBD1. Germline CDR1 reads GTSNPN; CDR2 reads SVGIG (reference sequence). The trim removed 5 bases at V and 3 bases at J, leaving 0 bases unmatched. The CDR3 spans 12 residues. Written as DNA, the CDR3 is TGTGCCTGGGGACAGGGGACAGATACGCAGTATTTT. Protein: CAWGQGTDTQYF.

The CDR3 nucleotides are TGTGCCAGCAGCCCGGACAGGGTAAGTGAAGCTTTCTTT. Its translation: CASSPDRVSEAFF. The chain joins TRBV27 to TRBJ1-1; 8 positions match TRBD1. Germline V gene data show CDR1 as MNHEY and CDR2 as SMNVEV (reference sequence). The CDR3 totals 13 residues. V trimming: 6 bases; J trimming: 7 bases; junction bases outside the gene matches: 7.

Written as DNA, the CDR3 is TGCAGTGCGCGTCGGGATGAGCAGTTCTTC. Translated: CSARRDEQFF. The chain uses TRBV20-1 and TRBJ2-1, with unresolved D. V lost 6 bases and J 8 bases, leaving 8 bases between the germline ends. The CDR3 extends over 10 amino acids. Germline CDR1 DFQATT, CDR2 SNEGSKA (reference sequence).

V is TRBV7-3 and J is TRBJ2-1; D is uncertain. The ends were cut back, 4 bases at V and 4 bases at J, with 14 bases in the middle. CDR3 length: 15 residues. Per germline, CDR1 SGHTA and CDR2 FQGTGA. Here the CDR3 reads CASSSVQNSYNEQFF. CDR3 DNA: TGTGCCAGCAGCTCGGTCCAAAACTCTTACAATGAGCAGTTCTTC.

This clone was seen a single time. DNA for the CDR3: TGTGCCAGCAGTTCCCCTCCTGATCAGCCCCAGCATTTT. Translated: CASSSPPDQPQHF. The chain couples TRBV12-3 or TRBV12-4 to TRBJ1-5; no definite D call. Trimming shortened V by 4 bases and J by 5 bases, and 9 bases separated the two germline ends. The CDR3 consists of 13 residues.

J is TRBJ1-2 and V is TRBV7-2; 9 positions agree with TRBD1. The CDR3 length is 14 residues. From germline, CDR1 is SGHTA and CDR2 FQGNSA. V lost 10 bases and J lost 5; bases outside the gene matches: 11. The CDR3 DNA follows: TGTGCCACAAGCCCGGGGACAGGGAGTTATGGCTACACCTTC. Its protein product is CATSPGTGSYGYTF.